This TCR beta chain stems from a study of blood T cell repertoires in COVID-19 (TCRdb year 2020). For the wider study: Samples from collaborators originated in the United States, Italy and Spain and spanned both the acute and convalescent phases of COVID-19. HLA class I and class II types, where available, came from metadata supplied by the sample provider rather than from assay-based typing. Nearly every sample came with metadata listing a de-identified subject ID, COVID-19 status, age in years and sex. The samples were drawn from the first 160 participants of the ongoing ImmuneRACE study and from 1,200 or so subjects provided by 6 global collaborators. A freely available public database, intended as a resource for researchers studying the immune response to SARS-CoV-2, is where the repertoires were released. The material from the prospective study consisted of cDNA or gDNA derived from T cells, B-cell-depleted T cells, or PBMCs. Subjects who had been exposed to COVID-19, were actively infected with it, or had recovered from it provided the deeply sampled blood TCRbeta repertoires that made up the dataset.

For CDR1 and CDR2, the germline V gene (reference sequence) lists SGHNT and YYREEE. The cysteine opens and the phenylalanine closes a CDR3 of 15 amino acids. The only DNA kept is the CDR3, 45 bases in frame from the first base. Compared with germline, V lacks 0 bases and J lacks 7 bases; bases without a gene match: 7. The immunoSEQ Assay, a bias-controlled multiplex PCR, was used to amplify TCRbeta CDR3 regions from genomic DNA. As for the original processing: Within the assay, amplification of reference gene primers was used to estimate how many nucleated cells each sample contained. To quantify the absolute abundance of each unique TCRbeta CDR3 rearrangement, sequence reads were collapsed and filtered. For each sample, productive Simpson clonality was calculated as the square root of Simpson's diversity index over productive rearrangements. In TCRdb, the immuneACCESS table is reduced to in-frame sequences with V and J assigned. These tables do not hold every clone; where another copy was compared, an unresolved V gene accounts for under half, and the others remain unexplained. The V and J calls and clone size are taken from that table; D and trimming were inferred from the DNA. This sample lists 280,000 or so clones; 85% were detected once. The ten most abundant clones make up about 2.7% of the sample.

On this clone itself: It lacks a known antigen. It has no much larger one-base neighbor in the sample; base qualities were not kept.

Enrolling through a virtual design, the prospective study's participants ranged in age from roughly 18 to 95 years and lived across roughly 23 United States geographic areas. In the prospective study, participants were assigned to cohorts based on the clinical history participants reported in a screening survey and a study questionnaire. For ImmuneRACE Cohort 3, a participant was defined as recovered based on two consecutive negative NP/OP PCR tests, clearance by a healthcare professional, or resolution of symptoms. Each participant in the prospective study had whole blood, serum and a nasopharyngeal or oropharyngeal swab collected by mobile phlebotomists. Participants in the prospective study had the option to provide additional blood draws and questionnaires over an approximately 2-month period. Before DNA extraction, blood samples from the prospective study were shipped at room temperature or frozen.

What the study reported, not specific to this receptor: How much clinical and demographic metadata was included differed by source and by participant, and the metadata was provided uncurated.

The receptor comes from a woman aged 50 to 60 who had recovered from COVID-19. Sequenced sample: PBMCs or T cells enriched from blood (not recorded which). The rearranged chain carries TRBV5-4 and TRBJ2-7; TRBD2 fits 10 bases in the junction. The CDR3 protein: CASSLAPAGGSEQYF. The bases are TGTGCCAGCAGCTTGGCTCCAGCGGGAGGGAGTGAGCAGTACTTC.